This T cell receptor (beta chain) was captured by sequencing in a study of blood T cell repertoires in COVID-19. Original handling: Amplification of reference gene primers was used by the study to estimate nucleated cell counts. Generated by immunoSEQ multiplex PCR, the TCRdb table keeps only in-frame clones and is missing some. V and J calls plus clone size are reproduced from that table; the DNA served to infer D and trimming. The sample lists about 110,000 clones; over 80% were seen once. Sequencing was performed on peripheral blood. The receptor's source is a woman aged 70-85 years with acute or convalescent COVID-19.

Here the CDR3 DNA reads TGTGCCAGTAGTATAGAGGGACAGGGGTACAATGAGCAGTTCTTC. This gives the protein CASSIEGQGYNEQFF. This chain links TRBV19 with TRBJ2-1; 10 nucleotides agree with TRBD1. Germline CDR1 is LNHDA and CDR2 is SQIVND (reference sequence). The CDR3 has 15 amino acids. Trimming at V came to 0 bases and at J to 4 bases, leaving 0 bases not matched to a gene.